The rows below give T cell receptor beta chains drawn from one sample of a study of T cell responses to AZD1222 COVID-19 vaccine. The data were produced by immunoSEQ multiplex PCR, yet TCRdb's version contains in-frame clones alone and is incomplete. The data show about 150,000 clones, about 93% seen once. Material: peripheral blood, obtained 28 days after the second AZD1222 dose. These receptor sequences come from an adult who received the AZD1222 COVID-19 vaccine. The CDR3 runs from the conserved cysteine through the conserved F or W. D genes are given only for firm matches. Size is omitted from some rows. Given values are once, few, many or a class for expanded clones.

>TRBJ1-5|13|.|few|TRBV6-2/TRBV6-3
CASSGAVIQPQHF
TGTGCCAGCAGCGGCGCCGTTATCCAGCCCCAGCATTTT
>TRBJ1-2|15|.|.|TRBV7-9
CASSLGRAGTYGYTF
TGTGCCAGCAGCTTGGGAAGGGCGGGAACTTATGGCTACACCTTC
>TRBJ2-7|18|TRBD2|.|TRBV27
CASSLSATSGAFSYEQYF
TGTGCCAGCAGTTTATCGGCAACTAGCGGGGCGTTCTCCTACGAGCAGTACTTC
>TRBJ2-5|14|.|.|TRBV9
CASTPSATKETQYF
TGTGCCAGCACTCCCTCGGCGACAAAAGAGACCCAGTACTTC
>TRBJ1-1|17|.|.|TRBV28
CASSALGFSEENTEAFF
TGTGCCAGCAGTGCCTTGGGTTTTAGCGAGGAGAACACTGAAGCTTTCTTT
>TRBJ2-5|13|.|.|TRBV15
CATSRDGFETQYF
TGTGCCACCAGCAGAGATGGGTTCGAGACCCAGTACTTC
>TRBJ1-6|14|.|.|TRBV14
CASSRGGANSPLHF
TGTGCCAGCAGCCGTGGGGGGGCTAATTCACCCCTCCACTTT
>TRBJ2-3|15|.|.|TRBV7-3
CASSLTAIPTDTQYF
TGTGCCAGCAGCTTAACGGCCATTCCCACAGATACGCAGTATTTT
>TRBJ2-7|13|.|.|TRBV18
CASSETDGYEQYF
TGTGCCAGCTCCGAGACGGACGGTTACGAGCAGTACTTC
>TRBJ1-1|15|.|.|TRBV6-2/TRBV6-3
CASSSHRAVNTEAFF
TGTGCCAGCAGTTCCCACAGAGCAGTAAACACTGAAGCTTTCTTT
>TRBJ1-2|13|.|.|TRBV28
CASSLPRNYGYTF
TGTGCCAGCAGTCTCCCCAGGAACTATGGCTACACCTTC
>TRBJ1-6|14|.|.|TRBV7-8
CASSSTAAISPLHF
TGTGCCAGCAGCTCGACAGCGGCTATTTCACCCCTCCACTTT
>TRBJ2-3|15|.|.|TRBV5-4
CASSISGASTDTQYF
TGTGCCAGCAGCATATCAGGGGCCAGCACAGATACGCAGTATTTT
>TRBJ2-1|14|.|.|TRBV15
CATSGAAMRNEQFF
TGTGCCACCAGCGGCGCGGCGATGCGCAATGAGCAGTTCTTC
>TRBJ1-4|19|TRBD1|.|TRBV7-8
CASRGRIQGDVATNEKLFF
TGTGCCAGCAGGGGGAGGATCCAGGGGGACGTTGCAACTAATGAAAAACTGTTTTTT
>TRBJ2-7|14|.|.|TRBV27
CASSSPAAGNEQYF
TGTGCCAGCAGTTCACCGGCCGCGGGTAACGAGCAGTACTTC
>TRBJ1-2|13|.|.|TRBV18
CASSPGGAHGYTF
TGTGCCAGCTCACCCGGAGGGGCCCATGGCTACACCTTC
>TRBJ2-7|13|.|.|TRBV21-1
CASSRTPEGEQYF
TGTGCCAGCAGTCGCACACCCGAAGGCGAGCAGTACTTC
>TRBJ2-5|13|.|.|TRBV11-2
CASTWGASETQYF
TGTGCCAGTACGTGGGGGGCCAGCGAGACCCAGTACTTC
>TRBJ2-4|15|.|.|TRBV11-2
CASSLVSGRVGIQYF
TGTGCCAGCAGCTTAGTTTCGGGTAGGGTGGGCATTCAGTACTTC
>TRBJ1-1|13|.|once|TRBV18
CASSRVVNTEAFF
TGTGCCAGCTCCCGGGTTGTGAACACTGAAGCTTTCTTT
>TRBJ2-3|16|.|.|TRBV5-6
CASSLEPASSTDTQYF
TGTGCCAGCAGCTTGGAACCAGCGTCGAGCACAGATACGCAGTATTTT
>TRBJ2-7|14|.|.|TRBV6-5
CASSYSPGPYEQYF
TGTGCCAGCAGTTACTCTCCCGGGCCCTACGAGCAGTACTTC
>TRBJ1-6|12|.|few|TRBV15
CATNNGNSPLHF
TGTGCCACCAACAACGGGAATTCACCCCTCCACTTT
>TRBJ2-7|14|.|.|TRBV19
CASSPSRQEYEQYF
TGTGCCAGTAGTCCCTCAAGGCAGGAATACGAGCAGTACTTC
>TRBJ2-4|15|.|.|TRBV5-1
CASSLAGGFSSIQYF
TGCGCCAGCAGCTTGGCTGGGGGGTTCTCAAGCATTCAGTACTTC
>TRBJ2-7|14|TRBD2|.|TRBV7-8
CASSLWGGSYEQYF
TGTGCCAGCAGCTTATGGGGGGGCTCCTACGAGCAGTACTTC
>TRBJ2-7|14|TRBD2|once|TRBV28
CASSPRTSSYEQYF
TGTGCCAGCAGTCCCCGGACTAGCTCCTACGAGCAGTACTTC
>TRBJ1-1|16|.|.|TRBV6-5
CASSYSRSRGDTEAFF
TGTGCCAGCAGTTACTCTCGGTCTCGAGGGGACACTGAAGCTTTCTTT
>TRBJ2-3|18|.|.|TRBV27
CASSLLGPGGGRKDTQYF
TGTGCCAGCAGTTTATTGGGGCCAGGGGGAGGACGTAAAGATACGCAGTATTTT
>TRBJ1-2|12|.|.|TRBV29-1
CSVEDSGRGYTF
TGCAGCGTTGAGGACAGTGGCCGCGGCTACACCTTC
>TRBJ1-1|13|.|.|TRBV6-5
CASGEGRVAEAFF
TGTGCCAGCGGGGAGGGCAGGGTAGCTGAAGCTTTCTTT
>TRBJ1-1|14|.|.|TRBV27
CASRPTTGHTEAFF
TGTGCCAGCAGACCCACCACAGGGCACACTGAAGCTTTCTTT
>TRBJ2-3|15|.|.|TRBV7-2
CASSPRGGAGDTQYF
TGTGCCAGCAGCCCTAGGGGTGGAGCGGGAGATACGCAGTATTTT
>TRBJ2-1|16|TRBD1|.|TRBV9
CASSPTGGQGWNEQFF
TGTGCCAGCAGCCCAACCGGGGGACAGGGTTGGAATGAGCAGTTCTTC
>TRBJ2-7|13|.|.|TRBV19
CASSKLGPGEQYF
TGTGCCAGTAGTAAGCTAGGTCCGGGCGAGCAGTACTTC
>TRBJ2-3|19|TRBD2|.|TRBV3-1/TRBV3-2
CASSQDATSGSYKTDTQYF
TGTGCCAGCAGCCAAGATGCGACTAGCGGGAGTTACAAGACAGATACGCAGTATTTT